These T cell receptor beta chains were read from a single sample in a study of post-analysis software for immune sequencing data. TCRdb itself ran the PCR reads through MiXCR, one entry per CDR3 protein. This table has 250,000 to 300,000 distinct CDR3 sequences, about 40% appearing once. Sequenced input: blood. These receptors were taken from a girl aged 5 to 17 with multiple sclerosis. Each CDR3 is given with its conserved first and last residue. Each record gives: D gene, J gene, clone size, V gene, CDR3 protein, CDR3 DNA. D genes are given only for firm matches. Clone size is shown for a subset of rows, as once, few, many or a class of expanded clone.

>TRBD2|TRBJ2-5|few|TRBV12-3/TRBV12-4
CASSIGELAGIERYF
TGTGCCAGCAGTATAGGAGAACTAGCGGGGATTGAGCGGTACTTC
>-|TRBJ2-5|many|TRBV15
CATSRDLKGETQYF
TGTGCCACCAGCAGAGATCTAAAGGGGGAGACCCAGTACTTC
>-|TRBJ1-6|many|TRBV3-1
CASSPSALVRNSPLHF
TGTGCCAGCAGCCCATCTGCCCTAGTAAGGAATTCACCCCTCCACTTT
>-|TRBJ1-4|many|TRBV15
CATSRDTHKGGLVFF
TGTGCCACCAGCAGAGATACCCACAAGGGGGGTTTAGTGTTTTTT
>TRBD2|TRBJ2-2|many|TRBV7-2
CASSLGGSGGIVGELFF
TGTGCCAGCAGCTTAGGGGGGAGCGGGGGAATCGTCGGGGAGCTGTTTTTT
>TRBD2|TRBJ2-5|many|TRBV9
CASSVAGASGGETQYF
TGTGCCAGCAGCGTAGCTGGGGCTAGCGGGGGGGAGACCCAGTACTTC
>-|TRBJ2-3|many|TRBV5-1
CASRSQPGSLSTDTQYF
TGCGCCAGCAGATCCCAACCGGGGTCCTTAAGCACAGATACGCAGTATTTT
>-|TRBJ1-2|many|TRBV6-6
CASSSPGDYGYTF
TGTGCCAGCAGTTCCCCGGGGGACTATGGCTACACCTTC
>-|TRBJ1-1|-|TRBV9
CASSGGGGNSMNTGAFF
TGTGCCAGCAGCGGCGGGGGGGGGAACAGCATGAACACTGGAGCTTTCTTT
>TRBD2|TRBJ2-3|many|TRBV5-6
CASSLVGLAGAAQYF
TGTGCCAGCAGCTTGGTGGGACTAGCGGGAGCTGCGCAGTATTTT
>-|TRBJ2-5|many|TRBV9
CASTNQWRETQYF
TGTGCCAGCACTAACCAGTGGCGAGAGACCCAGTACTTC
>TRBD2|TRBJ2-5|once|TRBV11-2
CASSSWTSGETQYF
TGTGCCAGCAGCTCCTGGACTAGCGGAGAGACCCAGTACTTC
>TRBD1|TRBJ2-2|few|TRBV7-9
CASSLTGGHTGELFF
TGTGCCAGCAGCTTAACAGGGGGCCACACCGGGGAGCTGTTTTTT
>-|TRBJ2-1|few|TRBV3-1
CASSQAQGVGNEQFF
TGTGCCAGCAGCCAAGCACAGGGAGTTGGCAATGAGCAGTTCTTC
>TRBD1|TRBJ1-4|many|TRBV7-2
CASSRDSGSRELFF
TGTGCCAGCAGCCGGGACAGCGGCTCTAGGGAACTGTTTTTT
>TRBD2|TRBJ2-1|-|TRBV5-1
CASSLITSGGSNEQFF
TGCGCCAGCAGCTTGATTACTAGCGGGGGCTCCAATGAGCAGTTCTTC
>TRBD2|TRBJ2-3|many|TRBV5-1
CASSLSPSGGATDTQYF
TGCGCCAGCAGCTTGTCCCCTAGCGGGGGGGCAACAGATACGCAGTATTTT
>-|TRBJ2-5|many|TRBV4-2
CASSQDRPGGTQYF
TGTGCCAGCAGCCAAGATCGCCCTGGGGGGACCCAGTACTTC
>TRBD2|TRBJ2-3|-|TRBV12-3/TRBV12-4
CASSSARSSGDSTDTEYF
TGTGCCAGCAGTTCCGCCCGCTCTAGCGGAGACAGCACAGATACGGAATATTTT
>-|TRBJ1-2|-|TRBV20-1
CSARALDYGYTF
TGCAGTGCTAGAGCCCTCGACTATGGCTACACCTTC
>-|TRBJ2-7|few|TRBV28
CANKDGGSSYEQYF
TGTGCCAACAAGGACGGGGGTAGCTCCTACGAGCAGTACTTC
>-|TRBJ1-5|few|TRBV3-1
CASIRYQPQHF
TGTGCCAGCATTCGGTATCAGCCCCAGCATTTT
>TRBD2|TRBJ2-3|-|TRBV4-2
CASSQETGGAAPQYF
TGTGCCAGCAGCCAAGAGACGGGAGGGGCAGCCCCGCAGTATTTT
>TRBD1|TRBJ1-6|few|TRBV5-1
CASSPIHPGQANSPLHF
TGCGCCAGCAGCCCCATACACCCGGGACAGGCCAATTCACCCCTCCACTTT
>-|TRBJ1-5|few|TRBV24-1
CATSLSGDGGNQPQHF
TGTGCCACCAGCCTATCGGGTGACGGGGGCAATCAGCCCCAGCATTTT
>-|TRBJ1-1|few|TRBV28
CASSSGLYMNTEAFF
TGTGCCAGCAGTTCCGGGCTTTACATGAACACTGAAGCTTTCTTT
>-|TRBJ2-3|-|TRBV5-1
CASSLAAATTSTDTQYF
TGCGCCAGCAGCTTGGCAGCGGCGACGACTAGCACAGATACGCAGTATTTT
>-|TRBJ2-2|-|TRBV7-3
CASSLTLAAGELFF
TGTGCCAGCAGCTTAACGCTAGCCGCCGGGGAGCTGTTTTTT
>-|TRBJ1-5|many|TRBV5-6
CASSLGGYRNQPQHF
TGTGCCAGCAGCTTGGGAGGGTATCGCAATCAGCCCCAGCATTTT
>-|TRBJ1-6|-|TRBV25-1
CASFEGSPNSPLHF
TGTGCCAGCTTTGAGGGGTCTCCTAATTCACCCCTCCACTTT
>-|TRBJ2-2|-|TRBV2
CASSEVGRGRESGELFF
TGTGCCAGCAGTGAAGTCGGCAGGGGTCGGGAGTCCGGGGAGCTGTTTTTT
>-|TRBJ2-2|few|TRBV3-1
CASSQVAGTTGELFF
TGTGCCAGCAGCCAAGTGGCGGGTACCACCGGGGAGCTGTTTTTT
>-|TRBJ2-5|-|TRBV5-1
CASSAGVGRETQYF
TGCGCCAGCAGCGCCGGTGTGGGTAGGGAGACCCAGTACTTC
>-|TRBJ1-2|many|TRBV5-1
CASSGGPTNYGYTF
TGCGCCAGCAGCGGCGGCCCAACAAACTATGGCTACACCTTC
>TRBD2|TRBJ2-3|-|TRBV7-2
CASSQAGGLSTNTQYF
TGTGCCAGCAGCCAAGCGGGGGGCCTTAGCACAAATACGCAGTATTTT
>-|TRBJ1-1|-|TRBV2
CATSLQNTEAFF
TGTGCCACCAGTCTCCAGAACACTGAAGCTTTCTTT
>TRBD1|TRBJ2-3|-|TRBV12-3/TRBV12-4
CASTPGQSTDTEYF
TGTGCCAGCACCCCGGGACAGAGCACAGATACGGAGTATTTT